The clone carrying this T cell receptor beta chain was detected many times. Its antigen is as yet unknown. CDR3 size: 14 residues. Deletions cut 0 bases from V and 4 bases from J, with 10 bases between. The germline gives CDR1 KGHSH, CDR2 LQKENI. The authors amplified TCR beta CDR3 from genomic DNA using two-round multiplex PCR. Gene-specific primers for each TRBV and TRBJ gene drove first-round PCR. Each CDR3 protein gets one entry after TCRdb re-called the multiplex PCR reads with MiXCR. The table records about 15,000 distinct CDR3 sequences, around a third of them present only once. The data are from a study of prognosis after radiotherapy for stage I lung cancer. The overall study: In total, 10 to 15 men and roughly six women took part as patients, aged roughly 50 to 95 with a median of approximately 69 years.

Study observations and caveats: There was a fall in unique TCR clone counts after stereotactic body radiation therapy, median 10,088 versus 6,861. It was in patients who developed distant metastases that Shannon entropy after stereotactic body radiation therapy was lower.

This specimen was PBMCs, taken before or after stereotactic body radiation therapy (not recorded which). This TCR derives from a donor over 45 with non-small cell lung cancer. The chain carries TRBV18 and TRBJ2-7; D call uncertain. The CDR3, as DNA: TGTGCCAGCTCACCACCCCCCGGTGGGTACGAGCAGTACTTC. Amino acid sequence: CASSPPPGGYEQYF.